This T cell receptor beta chain stems from a study of blood T cell repertoires in COVID-19. Study at large: Acute and convalescent COVID-19 samples came from the United States, Italy and Spain. The cDNA or gDNA used as material had been derived from T cells, B-cell-depleted T cells, or PBMCs.

The ends were cut back, 5 bases at V and 2 bases at J, with 9 bases in the middle. Germline CDR1 and CDR2: SGHTA and FQGNSA. The CDR3 is 13 amino acids. Cohorts were assigned according to the clinical history that participants reported. Cohort 3 recovery required two negative PCRs, clearance, or symptom resolution. Libraries were prepared by immunoSEQ multiplex PCR; TCRdb keeps only in-frame clonotypes and omits some of them. The sample lists fewer than 200,000 clones, less than 90% occurring once. The chain combines TRBV7-2 with TRBJ1-1, with D possibly matching TRBD1 (6 bases). The sample consisted of PBMCs or T cells enriched from blood (not recorded which). This clonotype was obtained from a woman in her forties or fifties who had recovered from COVID-19. The CDR3 DNA sequence: TGTGCCAGCAGCCCACAGGGAAACACTGAAGCTTTCTTT. The encoded protein is CASSPQGNTEAFF. The whole variable domain, filled in from reference TRBV7-2 and TRBJ1-1, reads GAGVSQSPSNKVTEKGKDVELRCDPISGHTALYWYRQSLGQGLEFLIYFQGNSAPDKSGLPSDRFSAERTGGSVSTLTIQRTQQEDSAVYLCASSPQGNTEAFFGQGTRLTVV.